This T cell receptor (beta chain) appears in the sequencing data of a study of T-cell memory formation after mild COVID-19. Study-level information: Largely donor-specific TCR clusters were found.

TCRdb reprocessed the 5' RACE reads with MiXCR, giving one entry per CDR3 protein. This sample has 390,000 or so distinct CDR3 sequences, with 15% to 20% found just once. V dropped 0 bases and J dropped 6 bases, with 15 bases sitting between them. Germline CDR1 reads SGHVS; CDR2 reads FQNEAQ. This CDR3 has 16 amino acids. Of note for this clonotype: What it binds is not known.

Broader study findings: Pre-infection memory already had some responding clones, implying cross-reactive memory joined. Clones from the second wave (peaking day 37) had unconfirmed SARS-CoV-2 specificity. Clones that contracted from day 15 to 85 were balanced CD4/CD8, while later expanders leaned CD4+.

Sample: PBMCs or a T cell subset sorted from them (not recorded which). The receptor was isolated from a young man who had mild COVID-19 (a few samples of this study predate the infection). Cell type and time point are not known. The chain couples TRBV7-8 to TRBJ1-5; D may be TRBD1 (5 bases). Written as DNA, the CDR3 is TGTGCCAGCAGCTTAGCCCACCTCGGCAGGGCTCAGCCCCAGCATTTT. Its translation is CASSLAHLGRAQPQHF.